This T cell receptor beta chain was sequenced in a study of STAT3 mutations in large granular lymphocyte leukemia. Points from the study as a whole: Every T-cell large granular lymphocyte leukemia patient had at least one immunodominant TCR beta clonotype. Suggested: STAT3 mutation was not the ancestral event for these clonal expansions. Samples missed the first appearance of the clone.

Points on this clone: Its antigen remains unidentified.

The assay was immunoSEQ multiplex PCR, and TCRdb's table has in-frame clones only and misses some. The table shows about 5,200 clones, with 70% to 85% occurring only once. The CDR3 sequence is 13 residues long. The V gene lost 0 bases and the J gene lost 0 bases, with 3 bases spanning the gap. CDR1 is SQVTM and CDR2 is ANQGSEA in the germline V gene. Sequenced: PBMCs. This TCR was recovered from a human donor with T large granular lymphocyte leukemia. Some clones in this sample may be carry-over from other donors' samples. This rearrangement joins TRBV29-1 to TRBJ1-5; the D is unclear. CDR3 loop: CSVEDGSNQPQHF. CDR3 nucleotide sequence: TGCAGCGTTGAAGATGGTAGCAATCAGCCCCAGCATTTT.